This entry lists 7 T cell receptor beta chains sequenced from one sample in a study of T-cell reconstitution after alpha-beta-depleted transplantation in children (dated by TCRdb to the mid-2010s). Sample treatment or condition, as interpreted from the label and publication: allogeneic hematopoietic cell transplantation with graft depleted of TCRalphabeta T cells and CD19 B cells. The library relied on PCR. The sample was run on an Illumina HiSeq 2500. To normalize quantification of the TCRbeta repertoire, the TCR libraries were built with molecular barcoding that relied on unique molecular identifiers. The public reads were run again by TCRdb, first through fastp at Q25 and then through MiXCR, and only productive beta chains were kept. Rows with a matching CDR3 protein are joined into one entry that keeps the most common DNA and genes. This sample is represented by about 640,000 distinct CDR3 sequences; 10% to 15% of them were singletons. Roughly 2.3% of the sample comes from the top ten.

Sample: PBMCs, mostly from graft donor cells, taken 360 days after TCRalphabeta/CD19-depleted stem cell transplant. These receptors were taken from a male patient under 18 who had a stem cell transplant for acute myeloid leukemia, so the T cells may come from the graft donor.

Only a few counts were recorded for this clonotype. The rearrangement uses TRBV24-1 and TRBJ2-1; 11 nucleotides align to TRBD2. The CDR3 length is 17 residues. V lost 4 bases and J lost 4; bases outside the gene matches: 8. The germline CDR1 and CDR2 sequences are KGHDR and SFDVKD. DNA for the CDR3: TGTGCCACCAGTGACTATCCGGGACTAGCGGCGTACAATGAGCAGTTCTTC. This gives the protein CATSDYPGLAAYNEQFF.

This clonotype has more than one count but fewer than ten. The rearrangement joins TRBV12-3 or TRBV12-4 to TRBJ2-7, with TRBD2 matching 7 bases. The CDR3 is 14 amino acids. Trimming took 6 bases from V and 4 from J; bases not matched to a gene: 9. For the CDR3, the DNA is TGTGCCAGCAGGAATCTAGCGGAAAAATACGAGCAGTACTTC. Its protein is CASRNLAEKYEQYF.

The gene calls are TRBV4-2 and TRBJ1-5, with D unresolved. V dropped 4 bases and J dropped 7 bases, with 17 bases sitting between them. CDR3 length equals 15 residues. Germline V gives CDR1 LGHNA, CDR2 YNFKEQ. The CDR3 is CASSPVIGVGQPQHF. The CDR3 DNA follows: TGTGCCAGCAGCCCTGTGATAGGAGTCGGCCAGCCCCAGCATTTT.

This clonotype was counted between two and nine times. V usage is TRBV5-6 and J usage is TRBJ1-6; no clear D gene. The germline gives CDR1 SGHDT, CDR2 YYEEEE. This CDR3 has 13 amino acids. Trimming cost V 2 bases and J 8 bases, with 8 bases left between them. CDR3 in DNA: TGTGCCAGCAGCTTAGACACCGATTCACCCCTCCACTTT. It specifies CASSLDTDSPLHF.

This clonotype was found many times. The chain has TRBV29-1 and TRBJ1-1; TRBD1 matches at 9 bases. J gave up 0 bases and V 5 bases, and 1 base lay outside the gene matches. CDR1 is SQVTM, CDR2 ANQGSEA, per germline. This CDR3 is built from 13 residues. The CDR3: CSVTGGVNTEAFF. The CDR3 DNA reads TGCAGCGTTACAGGGGGCGTGAACACTGAAGCTTTCTTT.

This clonotype was counted only a few times. This chain connects TRBV20-1 to TRBJ2-7, with a weak D call TRBD1 (6 bases). Germline lookup yields CDR1 DFQATT and CDR2 SNEGSKA (reference sequence). V was cut by 3 bases and J by 6 bases, with 12 bases left in between. The CDR3 loop spans 12 amino acids. The CDR3 here is CSASRQGGEQYF. CDR3 sequence (DNA): TGCAGTGCTAGCCGCCAAGGGGGCGAGCAGTACTTC.

The chain recombines TRBV6-5 with TRBJ1-1; D gene unclear. CDR3 size: 15 residues. Trimming took off 0 bases at V and 3 bases at J, with 11 bases between the two ends. Germline CDR1 and CDR2: MNHEY and SVGAGI. The DNA of the CDR3 is TGTGCCAGCAGTTACTCCCCTAGGGTCGACACTGAAGCTTTCTTT. Its protein product is CASSYSPRVDTEAFF.